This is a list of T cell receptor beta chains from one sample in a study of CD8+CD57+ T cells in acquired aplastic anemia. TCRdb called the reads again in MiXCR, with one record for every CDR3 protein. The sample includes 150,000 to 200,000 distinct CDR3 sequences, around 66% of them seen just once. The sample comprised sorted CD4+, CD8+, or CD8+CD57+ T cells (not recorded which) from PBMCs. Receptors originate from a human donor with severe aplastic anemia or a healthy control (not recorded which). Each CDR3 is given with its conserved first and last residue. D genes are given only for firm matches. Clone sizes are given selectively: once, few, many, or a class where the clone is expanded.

CDR3 DNA: TGTGCCAGCATAAAAGGGACACTGAGCTCCTACGAGCAGTACTTC
CDR3 protein: CASIKGTLSSYEQYF
V gene: TRBV2
D gene: -
J gene: TRBJ2-7
CDR3 length: 15
clone size: -

CDR3 DNA: TGTGCCAGCAGCTTAGCGGGACCCACCACTTCCTTACACTATGGCTACACCTTC
CDR3 protein: CASSLAGPTTSLHYGYTF
V gene: TRBV7-2
D gene: -
J gene: TRBJ1-2
CDR3 length: 18
clone size: -

CDR3 DNA: TGTGCCAGCAGCGCACTAGCGGGAGCGAACAATGAGCAGTTCTTC
CDR3 protein: CASSALAGANNEQFF
V gene: TRBV7-3
D gene: TRBD2
J gene: TRBJ2-1
CDR3 length: 15
clone size: -

CDR3 DNA: TGCAGCACGGGCGGGGTTCGTACGCAGTATTTT
CDR3 protein: CSTGGVRTQYF
V gene: TRBV20-1
D gene: -
J gene: TRBJ2-3
CDR3 length: 11
clone size: few

CDR3 DNA: TGCGCCAGCACTAGCGGGGGGAGGTCCTACCAGCAGTACTTC
CDR3 protein: CASTSGGRSYQQYF
V gene: TRBV10-1
D gene: TRBD2
J gene: TRBJ2-7
CDR3 length: 14
clone size: -

CDR3 DNA: TGTGCCAGCAGTTTTGCCGGTCAAGGCTACACCTTC
CDR3 protein: CASSFAGQGYTF
V gene: TRBV12-3/TRBV12-4
D gene: -
J gene: TRBJ1-2
CDR3 length: 12
clone size: many

CDR3 DNA: TGTGCCAGTAGTCCGAGGGGTGCGTCTAATGAAAAACTGTTTTTT
CDR3 protein: CASSPRGASNEKLFF
V gene: TRBV19
D gene: -
J gene: TRBJ1-4
CDR3 length: 15
clone size: -

CDR3 DNA: TGTGCCAGCAGCTTGGCCGTGGGACAGGGCCCCTACGAGCAGTACTTC
CDR3 protein: CASSLAVGQGPYEQYF
V gene: TRBV5-4
D gene: TRBD1
J gene: TRBJ2-7
CDR3 length: 16
clone size: -

CDR3 DNA: TGTACCAACAGCCCGGCCGATCAATTATTTTCGGGCTACACCTTC
CDR3 protein: CTNSPADQLFSGYTF
V gene: TRBV7-2
D gene: -
J gene: TRBJ1-2
CDR3 length: 15
clone size: -

CDR3 DNA: TGCACCCAACCCTGGGGATCCGCCAAACAGCTTATCTACGAGCAGTACTTC
CDR3 protein: CTQPWGSAKQLIYEQYF
V gene: TRBV29-1
D gene: -
J gene: TRBJ2-7
CDR3 length: 17
clone size: -

CDR3 DNA: TGCAGTGCTAGGTGGGGCGGGGGGCGTTACGAGCAGTACTTC
CDR3 protein: CSARWGGGRYEQYF
V gene: TRBV20-1
D gene: TRBD2
J gene: TRBJ2-7
CDR3 length: 14
clone size: few

CDR3 DNA: TGTGCCAGCAGCTTACGTATAGGTTCCTACGAGCAGTACTTC
CDR3 protein: CASSLRIGSYEQYF
V gene: TRBV5-4
D gene: -
J gene: TRBJ2-7
CDR3 length: 14
clone size: -

CDR3 DNA: TGTGCCAGCAGTCCGCGGCGGGGCACCACACAAGAGACCCAGTACTTC
CDR3 protein: CASSPRRGTTQETQYF
V gene: TRBV28
D gene: -
J gene: TRBJ2-5
CDR3 length: 16
clone size: many

CDR3 DNA: TGTGCCAGCGATCTAGGCGAAAAACTGTTTTTT
CDR3 protein: CASDLGEKLFF
V gene: TRBV7-9
D gene: -
J gene: TRBJ1-4
CDR3 length: 11
clone size: once

CDR3 DNA: TGTGCCAGCAGCTTGGGGGTAGGGACGCAGTATTTT
CDR3 protein: CASSLGVGTQYF
V gene: TRBV7-2
D gene: -
J gene: TRBJ2-3
CDR3 length: 12
clone size: -

CDR3 DNA: TGCAGTGCCCCGACAGGGGCAGATACGCAGTATTTT
CDR3 protein: CSAPTGADTQYF
V gene: TRBV20-1
D gene: TRBD1
J gene: TRBJ2-3
CDR3 length: 12
clone size: -

CDR3 DNA: TGTGCCAGCAGCTTAGGCGGGGGCGACGAGCAGTACTTC
CDR3 protein: CASSLGGGDEQYF
V gene: TRBV7-3
D gene: -
J gene: TRBJ2-7
CDR3 length: 13
clone size: -

CDR3 DNA: TGTGCCACCAGCAGAGATACCGCTAGCAGCTACGAGCAGTACTTC
CDR3 protein: CATSRDTASSYEQYF
V gene: TRBV15
D gene: -
J gene: TRBJ2-7
CDR3 length: 15
clone size: few

CDR3 DNA: TGTGCCAGCAGCCGTATGGGACCCCTCCAGCCCCAGCATTTT
CDR3 protein: CASSRMGPLQPQHF
V gene: TRBV7-8
D gene: -
J gene: TRBJ1-5
CDR3 length: 14
clone size: once

CDR3 DNA: TGTGCCACCAGTGACCCGGGACAGGGGAATGAGCAGTTCTTC
CDR3 protein: CATSDPGQGNEQFF
V gene: TRBV24-1
D gene: TRBD1
J gene: TRBJ2-1
CDR3 length: 14
clone size: -

CDR3 DNA: TGTGCCAGCAGCTCCCACCCCTCGAAGAACACTGGAGCTTTCTTT
CDR3 protein: CASSSHPSKNTGAFF
V gene: TRBV7-8
D gene: -
J gene: TRBJ1-1
CDR3 length: 15
clone size: -

CDR3 DNA: TGTGCCAGCAGCTTTAGGGACAGGGATACCTACGAGCAGTACTTC
CDR3 protein: CASSFRDRDTYEQYF
V gene: TRBV7-9
D gene: TRBD1
J gene: TRBJ2-7
CDR3 length: 15
clone size: -

CDR3 DNA: TGTGCCAGCTGGGGGCATTCTGGAAACACCATATATTTT
CDR3 protein: CASWGHSGNTIYF
V gene: TRBV28
D gene: -
J gene: TRBJ1-3
CDR3 length: 13
clone size: -

CDR3 DNA: TGTGCCAGTAGAACCTACAGGGGCAGGAACACTGAAGCTTTCTTT
CDR3 protein: CASRTYRGRNTEAFF
V gene: TRBV19
D gene: TRBD1
J gene: TRBJ1-1
CDR3 length: 15
clone size: many

CDR3 DNA: TGTGCCAGTAGTATCTCCTTCTGGGGCTACACCTTC
CDR3 protein: CASSISFWGYTF
V gene: TRBV19
D gene: -
J gene: TRBJ1-2
CDR3 length: 12
clone size: -

CDR3 DNA: TGTGCCAGCGGGTATGCGGGGCCCTACGAGCAGTACTTC
CDR3 protein: CASGYAGPYEQYF
V gene: TRBV5-6
D gene: -
J gene: TRBJ2-7
CDR3 length: 13
clone size: -

CDR3 DNA: TGCAGCGCCCGGTGGGGGGCAGGGGAAAAACTGTTTTTT
CDR3 protein: CSARWGAGEKLFF
V gene: TRBV29-1
D gene: -
J gene: TRBJ1-4
CDR3 length: 13
clone size: -

CDR3 DNA: TGCAGTGCTAGTAGGACCGGATCATACGGGCAGTACTTC
CDR3 protein: CSASRTGSYGQYF
V gene: TRBV20-1
D gene: -
J gene: TRBJ2-7
CDR3 length: 13
clone size: -

CDR3 DNA: TGTGCCAGCAGGGTTTATGGTGGGGCCAACGTCCCGACTTTC
CDR3 protein: CASRVYGGANVPTF
V gene: TRBV2
D gene: -
J gene: TRBJ2-6
CDR3 length: 14
clone size: -

CDR3 DNA: TGTGCCAGCAGTTTATGGGCTCCTAAGAACACTGAAGCTTTCTTT
CDR3 protein: CASSLWAPKNTEAFF
V gene: TRBV27
D gene: -
J gene: TRBJ1-1
CDR3 length: 15
clone size: few

CDR3 DNA: TGTGCCAGTAGTATGGACGCCACCAGGAATAGCAATCAGCCCCAGCATTTT
CDR3 protein: CASSMDATRNSNQPQHF
V gene: TRBV19
D gene: -
J gene: TRBJ1-5
CDR3 length: 17
clone size: -

CDR3 DNA: TGCAGTGCTAGGAGACTAGCGGGGGGGACCTACGAGCAGTACTTC
CDR3 protein: CSARRLAGGTYEQYF
V gene: TRBV20-1
D gene: TRBD2
J gene: TRBJ2-7
CDR3 length: 15
clone size: -

CDR3 DNA: TGCGCCAGCAGCCCATCCACAGCAATCACAGATACGCAGTATTTT
CDR3 protein: CASSPSTAITDTQYF
V gene: TRBV4-1
D gene: -
J gene: TRBJ2-3
CDR3 length: 15
clone size: -

CDR3 DNA: TGTGCCAGCAGCCGCGACAGGGGGGCCTACGGGCAGTACTTC
CDR3 protein: CASSRDRGAYGQYF
V gene: TRBV12-3/TRBV12-4
D gene: TRBD1
J gene: TRBJ2-7
CDR3 length: 14
clone size: once

CDR3 DNA: TGTGCCAGCACCTTGAGGGCGAACACTGAAGCTTTCTTT
CDR3 protein: CASTLRANTEAFF
V gene: TRBV12-3/TRBV12-4
D gene: -
J gene: TRBJ1-1
CDR3 length: 13
clone size: once

CDR3 DNA: TGTGCCAGCAGCGATCTGGGACGCTCCTCGGAGGAGCAGTTCTTC
CDR3 protein: CASSDLGRSSEEQFF
V gene: TRBV12-3/TRBV12-4
D gene: -
J gene: TRBJ2-1
CDR3 length: 15
clone size: -

CDR3 DNA: TGTGCCAGCAGCGTAGGCACTTTGGGGGAGACCCAGTACTTC
CDR3 protein: CASSVGTLGETQYF
V gene: TRBV9
D gene: -
J gene: TRBJ2-5
CDR3 length: 14
clone size: -

CDR3 DNA: TGTGCCAGTACCCTCACCCAGGGACGGGCCTATGGCTACACCTTC
CDR3 protein: CASTLTQGRAYGYTF
V gene: TRBV19
D gene: -
J gene: TRBJ1-2
CDR3 length: 15
clone size: -

CDR3 DNA: TGTGCCAGCAGCCCCGGGGTGGGGCAAGGCTACACCTTC
CDR3 protein: CASSPGVGQGYTF
V gene: TRBV7-6
D gene: -
J gene: TRBJ1-2
CDR3 length: 13
clone size: -

CDR3 DNA: TGTGCCGGCACCGCACGGCGGACAGGGAATTCCGGGGAGCTGTTTTTT
CDR3 protein: CAGTARRTGNSGELFF
V gene: TRBV2
D gene: TRBD1
J gene: TRBJ2-2
CDR3 length: 16
clone size: -

CDR3 DNA: TGCAGCGTTGTGGCCCCAGGGGGCTCCTACGAGCAGTACTTC
CDR3 protein: CSVVAPGGSYEQYF
V gene: TRBV29-1
D gene: TRBD1
J gene: TRBJ2-7
CDR3 length: 14
clone size: once

CDR3 DNA: TGTGCCAGCAGCCCCAGCGGACTAGCGGGAGGGTCAGATACGCAGTATTTT
CDR3 protein: CASSPSGLAGGSDTQYF
V gene: TRBV7-2
D gene: TRBD2
J gene: TRBJ2-3
CDR3 length: 17
clone size: -

CDR3 DNA: TGTGCCAGCAGCATGGGACAGGGAAGCGGGGAGCTGTTTTTT
CDR3 protein: CASSMGQGSGELFF
V gene: TRBV7-9
D gene: TRBD1
J gene: TRBJ2-2
CDR3 length: 14
clone size: -

CDR3 DNA: TGTGCCAGCAGTTACACCGGACTAGCGGGAGCCAACGTCCTGACTTTC
CDR3 protein: CASSYTGLAGANVLTF
V gene: TRBV6-5
D gene: TRBD2
J gene: TRBJ2-6
CDR3 length: 16
clone size: once

CDR3 DNA: TGTGCCAGCAGCTCCGGGACTCACAATGAGCAGTTCTTC
CDR3 protein: CASSSGTHNEQFF
V gene: TRBV7-3
D gene: -
J gene: TRBJ2-1
CDR3 length: 13
clone size: -

CDR3 DNA: TGCAGTGCTAGCGGGGTCAAAAACATTCAGTACTTC
CDR3 protein: CSASGVKNIQYF
V gene: TRBV20-1
D gene: -
J gene: TRBJ2-4
CDR3 length: 12
clone size: -

CDR3 DNA: TGCGCCAGCAGCCAAGAGGGATGGGACGAGCAGTACTTC
CDR3 protein: CASSQEGWDEQYF
V gene: TRBV4-3
D gene: -
J gene: TRBJ2-7
CDR3 length: 13
clone size: many